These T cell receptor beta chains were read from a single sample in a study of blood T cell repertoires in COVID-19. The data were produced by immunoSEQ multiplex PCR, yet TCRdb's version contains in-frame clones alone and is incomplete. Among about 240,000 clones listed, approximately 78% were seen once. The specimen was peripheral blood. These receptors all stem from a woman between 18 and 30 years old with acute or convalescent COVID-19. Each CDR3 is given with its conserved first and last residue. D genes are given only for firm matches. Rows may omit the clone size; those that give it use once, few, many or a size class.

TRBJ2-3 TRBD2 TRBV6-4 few TGTGCCAGCAGTGAATCGGGAGGCGCCTCGGCAGATACGCAGTATTTT CASSESGGASADTQYF
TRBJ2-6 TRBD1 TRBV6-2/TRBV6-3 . TGTGCCAGCAGTCCGGACAGGGGCTACCCCTCTGGGGCCAACGTCCTGACTTTC CASSPDRGYPSGANVLTF
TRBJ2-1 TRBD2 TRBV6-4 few TGTGCCAGCAGTGTTGAAGCGGGGTTCTACAATGAGCAGTTCTTC CASSVEAGFYNEQFF
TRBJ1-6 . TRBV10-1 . TGCGCCAGCAGTGAGCAGGGTGTTGATTCACCCCTCCACTTT CASSEQGVDSPLHF
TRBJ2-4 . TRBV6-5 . TGTGCCAGCAGTTGGACAGCCGGAGCCAAAAACATTCAGTACTTC CASSWTAGAKNIQYF
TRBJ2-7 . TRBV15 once TGTGCCACCAGCAGAGGGTCGGGATACTACGAGCAGTACTTC CATSRGSGYYEQYF
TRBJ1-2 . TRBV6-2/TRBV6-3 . TGTGCCAGCAGTTACCTGCCGACAGTGGTGAAAGCTAACTATGGCTACACCTTC CASSYLPTVVKANYGYTF
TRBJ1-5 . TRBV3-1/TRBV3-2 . TGTGCCAGCAGCCCGGGAATGGTGGCGGGTCAGCCCCAGCATTTT CASSPGMVAGQPQHF
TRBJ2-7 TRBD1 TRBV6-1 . TGTGCCAGCAGTGAAAACAGCCCCGGGACAGGGATTATCTACGAGCAGTACTTC CASSENSPGTGIIYEQYF
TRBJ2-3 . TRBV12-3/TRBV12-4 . TGTGCCAGCAGTTTACAGGGGACAGATACGCAGTATTTT CASSLQGTDTQYF